This T cell receptor beta chain is from a study of beta chain features in type 1 diabetes. Expressed TCRB transcripts got sequenced, as all isolated RNA was reverse transcribed. Profiling relied on immunoSEQ multiplex PCR, and the TCRdb table lists in-frame clones only, not all of them. The sample lists approximately 340,000 clones, over 13% seen once, with roughly 0.019% in the top ten. Notes on the study in general: For patients, the naive, central memory and Treg TCRB repertoires appeared more alike than for healthy donors.

Germline-derived CDR1 and CDR2 are SGHDN and FVKESK. The CDR3 covers 16 residues. V lost 4 bases, J lost 8 bases, and 14 bases stayed unmatched. A word on this clone: The target antigen is unknown.

The sequence derives from a young woman in good health. The chain joins TRBV14 to TRBJ1-2, with 9 bases fitting TRBD1. The sequencing sample was made of naive CD4+ T cells from blood. As DNA, the CDR3 is TGTGCCAGCAGCCGAATTCGACAGGGGGTATCGGACGGCTACACCTTC. Encoded protein: CASSRIRQGVSDGYTF.